This paragraph covers one T cell receptor (beta chain) sequence. Germline assignment: CDR1 MDHEN and CDR2 SYDVKM. The J segment lost 4 bases and the V segment lost 5 bases, leaving 3 bases of the junction unmatched. The CDR3 totals 15 residues. This table comes from immunoSEQ multiplex PCR, and its TCRdb copy is limited to in-frame clones, with some not included. This sample yields roughly 2 million clones, of which around 96% are seen a single time; roughly 1% belongs to the top ten. CD45RO-negative, CCR7-selected cells formed the naive CD8 fraction, which excluded terminally differentiated effector memory CD45RA+ cells. The sample belongs to a study of shared clonotypes between healthy human individuals.

The receptor comes from a man younger than 30 in good health. Input material: naive CD8+ T cells sorted from blood. The chain links TRBV28 to TRBJ2-3, with TRBD2 matching 13 bases. CDR3 nucleotide sequence: TGTGCCAGCAGTCCCGGACTAGCGGGGGCAGATACGCAGTATTTT. Its protein is CASSPGLAGADTQYF.